Each of the 15 T cell receptor beta chains below was sequenced from the same sample in a study of control samples from healthy donors and cancer patients. Profiled with immunoSEQ multiplex PCR; TCRdb holds only in-frame clones, not every one. The sample includes 130,000 or so clones, less than 95% of them seen just once. Sequenced input: blood. These receptors originate from a man between 18 and 35 years old in good health.

The chain combines TRBV6-5 with TRBJ2-7; a possible D gene is TRBD2 (6 bases). Trimming removed 6 bases at V and 7 bases at J, with 13 bases between. Looked up from germline, CDR1 is MNHEY and CDR2 is SVGAGI. The CDR3 consists of 12 residues. The DNA for the CDR3 is TGTGCCAGCAGGGAGGGGCCGCGGGAGCAGTACTTC. It yields the protein CASREGPREQYF.

This chain connects TRBV29-1 to TRBJ2-5, with 11 bases identical to TRBD1. Trimming cost V 4 bases and J 7 bases; bases outside gene matches: 2. This CDR3 region has 12 residues. Germline V gene lookup returns CDR1 SQVTM and CDR2 ANQGSEA. CDR3 in amino acids: CSVGTGGATQYF. For the CDR3, the DNA is TGCAGCGTTGGGACAGGGGGCGCGACCCAGTACTTC.

CDR3 DNA sequence: TGCAGCGTGAGCCCTGCGGGGGGCACCGGGGAGCTGTTTTTT. This gives the protein CSVSPAGGTGELFF. The chain couples TRBV29-1 to TRBJ2-2; 8 nucleotides match TRBD2. Germline loops: CDR1 SQVTM, CDR2 ANQGSEA. CDR3 size: 14 residues. After removal of 6 bases from V and 4 bases from J, the junction contained 7 bases not matched to a gene.

This clone occurred a few times. This chain links TRBV10-3 with TRBJ1-2; a possible D gene is TRBD1 (5 bases). The V and J ends lost 2 bases and 7 bases respectively, with 14 bases between them. Germline V lookup: CDR1 ENHRY, CDR2 SYGVKD. This CDR3 is built from 14 residues. CDR3 loop: CAISEPHRGAGYTF. The CDR3 coding sequence is TGTGCCATCAGTGAGCCGCACCGTGGGGCTGGCTACACCTTC.

The rearrangement uses TRBV3-1 (or the pseudogene TRBV3-2) and TRBJ2-3; D may be TRBD2 (5 bases). This CDR3 comprises 14 residues. Germline-derived CDR1 and CDR2 are LGHDT and YNNKEL (reference sequence). V lost 2 bases and J lost 3, with 9 bases in between. The CDR3 region is CASSQPWETDTQYF. CDR3 DNA: TGTGCCAGCAGCCAACCCTGGGAGACAGATACGCAGTATTTT.

This chain joins TRBV5-8 and TRBJ2-7; TRBD1 matches at 7 bases. The CDR3 is made up of 15 amino acids. J lost 0 bases, V lost 2 bases, and 5 bases had no gene match. Germline CDR1 is SGHTS and CDR2 is YDEGEE. The CDR3 loop reads CASSFLGQDSYEQYF. The DNA for the CDR3 is TGTGCCAGCAGCTTTCTTGGACAGGACTCCTACGAGCAGTACTTC. The full variable domain, with the rest looked up from reference TRBV5-8 and TRBJ2-7, is EAGVTQSPTHLIKTRGQQATLRCSPISGHTSVYWYQQALGLGLQFLLWYDEGEERNRGNFPPRFSGRQFPNYSSELNVNALELEDSALYLCASSFLGQDSYEQYFGPGTRLTVT.

This clone was recorded only once. The chain joins TRBV7-9 to TRBJ2-7, with D hard to call. The CDR3 spans 13 residues. Trimming took 11 bases from V and 0 from J, leaving 14 bases between them. Germline V CDR1 and CDR2: SEHNR, FQNEAQ (reference sequence). In DNA form, the CDR3 reads TGTGCCGGATGGTCTCTAACCTCCTACGAGCAGTACTTC. Protein sequence: CAGWSLTSYEQYF.

V gene TRBV6-5 combines with J gene TRBJ2-1, with unresolved D. Trimming shortened V by 8 bases and J by 0 bases, and 14 bases separated the two germline ends. The germline CDR1 and CDR2 sequences are MNHEY and SVGAGI. This CDR3 comprises 15 residues. The CDR3 DNA sequence: TGTGCCAGCCTCCTCTTGGGGATCTCCTACAATGAGCAGTTCTTC. Protein product: CASLLLGISYNEQFF.

J is TRBJ2-2 and V is TRBV6-2 or TRBV6-3; D is perhaps TRBD1 (6 bases). The CDR3 covers 15 residues. V lost 2 bases and J lost 2, with 9 bases in between. Germline V lookup: CDR1 MNHEY, CDR2 SVGEGT. CDR3 sequence: CASSYPDRNTGELFF. In nucleotides, the CDR3 is TGTGCCAGCAGTTACCCGGACAGAAACACCGGGGAGCTGTTTTTT.

The V call is TRBV15, the J call TRBJ1-2; D is uncertain. Germline CDR1 LNHNV, CDR2 YYDKDF (reference sequence). Trimming shortened V by 0 bases and J by 0 bases, and 8 bases separated the two germline ends. The CDR3 sequence is 15 residues long. The CDR3 DNA reads TGTGCCACCAGCAGAGATCCGTTAGCTAACTATGGCTACACCTTC. This encodes CATSRDPLANYGYTF.

For the CDR3, the DNA is TGTGCCAGCAGCCAACAAACGGATCAGCCCCAGCATTTT. Translating it yields CASSQQTDQPQHF. The chain uses TRBV3-1 (or the pseudogene TRBV3-2) and TRBJ1-5; D remains ambiguous. CDR3 length equals 13 residues. V gave up 2 bases and J gave up 5 bases, with 7 bases separating them. CDR1 and CDR2 from the germline V gene are LGHDT and YNNKEL (reference sequence).

The rearrangement joins TRBV5-1 to TRBJ1-2; D perhaps matches TRBD1 (6 bases). Trimming stripped 0 bases from V and 2 bases from J, with 8 bases between. Germline CDR1 reads SGHRS; CDR2 reads YFSETQ. This CDR3 contains 14 residues. CDR3 in DNA: TGCGCCAGCAGCTTGGCTACAGGGAACTATGGCTACACCTTC. It specifies CASSLATGNYGYTF.

This clone was picked up a small number of times. The rearrangement uses TRBV15 and TRBJ1-4; TRBD1 matches at 7 bases. Unmatched junction bases numbered 11, after V lost 5 bases and J lost 8 bases. Germline assignment: CDR1 LNHNV and CDR2 YYDKDF (reference sequence). The CDR3 is made up of 15 amino acids. DNA of the CDR3: TGTGCCACCAGCTCCAACGCAGGGGGGCGGGAAAAACTGTTTTTT. It codes for CATSSNAGGREKLFF.

The J gene is TRBJ2-5, the V gene TRBV10-3; a possible D gene is TRBD1 (6 bases). V was cut by 0 bases and J by 5 bases, with 16 bases left in between. This CDR3 is 16 amino acids long. Germline V gene sequence: CDR1 ENHRY, CDR2 SYGVKD. The CDR3 DNA reads TGTGCCATCAGTGAGTCCGCCGACAGGTTGTGGGAGACCCAGTACTTC. It encodes CAISESADRLWETQYF.

This chain links TRBV24-1 with TRBJ2-3, with TRBD2 matching 10 bases. Germline assignment: CDR1 KGHDR and CDR2 SFDVKD. CDR3 length: 15 amino acids. The ends lost 9 bases at V and 5 bases at J; junction bases unmatched: 10. The CDR3 protein is CATAQGTSVRDTQYF. The CDR3 region has the DNA TGTGCCACCGCTCAGGGGACTAGCGTTAGAGATACGCAGTATTTT.